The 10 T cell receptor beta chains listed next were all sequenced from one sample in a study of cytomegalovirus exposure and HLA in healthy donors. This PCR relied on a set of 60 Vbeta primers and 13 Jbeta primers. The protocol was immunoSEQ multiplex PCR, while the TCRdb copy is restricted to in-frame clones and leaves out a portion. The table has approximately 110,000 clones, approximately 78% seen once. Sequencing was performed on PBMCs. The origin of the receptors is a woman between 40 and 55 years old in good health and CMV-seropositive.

The CDR3 reads CASSLVPGGMHEQFF. CDR3 DNA: TGTGCCAGCAGCTTAGTTCCAGGGGGGATGCATGAGCAGTTCTTC. The chain employs TRBV7-9 and TRBJ2-1, with D maybe TRBD1 (7 bases). This CDR3 spans 15 amino acids. Trimming cost V 1 base and J 8 bases, with 15 bases left between them. Germline V CDR1 and CDR2: SEHNR, FQNEAQ (reference sequence).

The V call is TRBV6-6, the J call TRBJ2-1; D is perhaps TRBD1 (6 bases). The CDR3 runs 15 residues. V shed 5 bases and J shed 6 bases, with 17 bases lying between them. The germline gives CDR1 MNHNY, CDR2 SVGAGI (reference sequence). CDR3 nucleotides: TGTGCCAGCAGTGCCTCGGCCCGACAGGCCAATGAGCAGTTCTTC. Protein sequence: CASSASARQANEQFF.

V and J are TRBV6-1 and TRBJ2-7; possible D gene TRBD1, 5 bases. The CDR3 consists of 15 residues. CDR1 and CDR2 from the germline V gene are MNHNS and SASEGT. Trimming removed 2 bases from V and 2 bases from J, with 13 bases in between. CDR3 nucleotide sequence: TGTGCCAGCAGTGAAACAGGCGGTCCAGCCTACGAGCAGTACTTC. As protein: CASSETGGPAYEQYF.

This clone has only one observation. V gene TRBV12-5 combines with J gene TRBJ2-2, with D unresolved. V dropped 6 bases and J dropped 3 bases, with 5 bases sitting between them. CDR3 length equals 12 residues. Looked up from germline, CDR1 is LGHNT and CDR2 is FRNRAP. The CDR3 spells CASGPYTGELFF. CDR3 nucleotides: TGTGCTAGTGGCCCTTACACCGGGGAGCTGTTTTTT.

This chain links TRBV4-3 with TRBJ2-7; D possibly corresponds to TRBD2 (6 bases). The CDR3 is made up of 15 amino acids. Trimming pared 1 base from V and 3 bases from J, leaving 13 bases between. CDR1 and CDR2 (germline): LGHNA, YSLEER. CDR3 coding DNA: TGCGCCAGCAGCCAAGGGAATAGCGGCTTCTACGAGCAGTACTTC. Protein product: CASSQGNSGFYEQYF.

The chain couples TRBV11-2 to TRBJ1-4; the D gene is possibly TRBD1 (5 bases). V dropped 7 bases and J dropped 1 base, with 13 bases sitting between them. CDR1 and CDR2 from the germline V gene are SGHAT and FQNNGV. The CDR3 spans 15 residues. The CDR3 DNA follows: TGTGCCAGCACCCCCCGGGGGGTAACTAATGAAAAACTGTTTTTT. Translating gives CASTPRGVTNEKLFF.

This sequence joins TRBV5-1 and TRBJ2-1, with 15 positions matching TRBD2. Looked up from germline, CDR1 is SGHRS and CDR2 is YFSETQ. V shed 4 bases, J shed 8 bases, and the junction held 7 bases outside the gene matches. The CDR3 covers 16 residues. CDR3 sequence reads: CASSPRTSGGAYEQFF. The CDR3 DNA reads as TGCGCCAGCAGCCCTAGGACTAGCGGGGGGGCGTATGAGCAGTTCTTC.

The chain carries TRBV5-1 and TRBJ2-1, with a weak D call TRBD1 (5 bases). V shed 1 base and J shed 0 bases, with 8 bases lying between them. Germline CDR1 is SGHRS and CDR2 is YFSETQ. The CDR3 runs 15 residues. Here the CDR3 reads CASSLQGISYNEQFF. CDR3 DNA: TGCGCCAGCAGCTTGCAGGGTATCTCCTACAATGAGCAGTTCTTC.

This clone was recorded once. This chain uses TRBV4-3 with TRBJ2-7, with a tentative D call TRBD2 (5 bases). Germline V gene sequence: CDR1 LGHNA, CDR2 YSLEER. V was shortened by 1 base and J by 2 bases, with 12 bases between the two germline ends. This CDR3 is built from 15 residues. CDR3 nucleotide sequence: TGCGCCAGCAGCCAAGGGTACCGGGGAGCCTACGAGCAGTACTTC. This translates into CASSQGYRGAYEQYF.

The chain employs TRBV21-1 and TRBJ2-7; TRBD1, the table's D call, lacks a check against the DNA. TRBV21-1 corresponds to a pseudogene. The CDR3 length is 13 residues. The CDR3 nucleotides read TGTGCCAGCAGCCCTAGACAGATTTACGAGCAGTACTTC. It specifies CASSPRQIYEQYF.